The 14 T cell receptor beta chains below come from one sample, sequenced in a study of radiotherapy plus CTLA-4 blockade in lung cancer. Only in-frame clones appear in the TCRdb table, and some are missing; sequencing was by immunoSEQ multiplex PCR. The top ten hold around 0.85% of the sample, which has 65,000 to 95,000 clones, about 88% seen once. Here the sequenced sample was peripheral blood, taken from a patient treated with radiotherapy plus ipilimumab. The receptors were sampled from a human donor with non-small cell lung cancer who had stable disease on radiotherapy plus ipilimumab.

This chain connects TRBV19 to TRBJ2-5; 12 positions match TRBD2. The V and J ends lost 7 bases and 5 bases, in that order; junction bases with no gene match: 8. In germline, CDR1 is LNHDA, CDR2 SQIVND (reference sequence). The CDR3 runs 15 residues. This CDR3 is CASTPGTSGRETQYF. The CDR3 bases are TGTGCCAGTACCCCTGGGACTAGCGGGCGCGAGACCCAGTACTTC.

The chain uses TRBV28 and TRBJ2-2; D is unresolved. Germline V lookup: CDR1 MDHEN, CDR2 SYDVKM. This CDR3 is built from 15 residues. Trimming shortened V by 2 bases and J by 2 bases, and 9 bases separated the two germline ends. CDR3 coding DNA: TGTGCCAGCAGTTTAAATCCAGCCAACACCGGGGAGCTGTTTTTT. This gives the protein CASSLNPANTGELFF.

This chain joins TRBV19 and TRBJ1-3, with D possibly matching TRBD1 (6 bases). CDR3 size: 15 residues. Germline CDR1 LNHDA, CDR2 SQIVND (reference sequence). V lost 6 bases and J 1 base, leaving 13 bases between the germline ends. The CDR3 DNA sequence: TGTGCCAGTAGCCCTGACAGGCAGTCTGGAAACACCATATATTTT. It translates to CASSPDRQSGNTIYF.

This chain connects TRBV9 to TRBJ1-1, with D perhaps TRBD1 (6 bases). The V end lost 0 bases, the J end lost 6 bases, and 12 bases lay between the germline ends. This CDR3 contains 14 residues. Germline CDR1 is SGDLS and CDR2 is YYNGEE. Here the CDR3 reads CASSVAGAGSEAFF. The CDR3 DNA reads TGTGCCAGCAGCGTAGCAGGGGCGGGTTCTGAAGCTTTCTTT.

The CDR3 DNA sequence: TGTGCCAGCAGCGGCCGCGGGGGCGGAACTAATGAAAAACTGTTTTTT. It codes for CASSGRGGGTNEKLFF. The J gene is TRBJ1-4, the V gene TRBV9, with TRBD1 as a possible D gene (6 bases). Germline-derived CDR1 and CDR2 are SGDLS and YYNGEE. Trimming shortened V by 3 bases and J by 1 base, and 13 bases separated the two germline ends. The CDR3 is 16 amino acids.

The J gene is TRBJ2-1, the V gene TRBV30, with a weak D call TRBD1 (6 bases). The V end lost 3 bases, the J end lost 3 bases, and 15 bases lay between the germline ends. CDR1 and CDR2 (germline): GTSNPN, SVGIG (reference sequence). The CDR3 consists of 15 residues. Here the CDR3 reads CAWRRGTDFYNEQFF. Here the CDR3 DNA reads TGTGCCTGGAGGAGGGGGACCGATTTCTACAATGAGCAGTTCTTC.

V is TRBV2 and J is TRBJ2-5; 9 bases match TRBD2. Looked up from germline, CDR1 is SNHLY and CDR2 is FYNNEI. The V and J ends lost 1 base and 5 bases, in that order; junction bases with no gene match: 14. CDR3 length equals 18 residues. The chain's CDR3 is CASSEELVAGVGRETQYF. The CDR3, as DNA: TGTGCCAGCAGTGAAGAGTTGGTAGCGGGAGTTGGTAGGGAGACCCAGTACTTC.

The rearrangement joins TRBV5-4 to TRBJ2-2; D is perhaps TRBD1 (5 bases). CDR1 and CDR2 (germline): SGHNT, YYREEE (reference sequence). V dropped 2 bases and J dropped 4 bases, with 9 bases sitting between them. This CDR3 contains 14 residues. The CDR3 coding sequence is TGTGCCAGCAGCTTACGAGACAGCACCGGGGAGCTGTTTTTT. It encodes CASSLRDSTGELFF.

V and J are TRBV19 and TRBJ2-1, with 7 positions matching TRBD2. The CDR3 has 19 residues. The V gene end was trimmed by 9 bases and the J gene end by 2 bases; junction bases not matched to a gene: 22. Germline V gene sequence: CDR1 LNHDA, CDR2 SQIVND (reference sequence). The chain's CDR3 is CARTDLGYWRENPYNEQFF. CDR3 in DNA: TGTGCCAGGACCGACCTTGGCTACTGGCGGGAGAATCCCTACAATGAGCAGTTCTTC.

The V call is TRBV27, the J call TRBJ2-1, with 8 bases fitting TRBD1. V lost 7 bases and J lost 0; bases outside the gene matches: 14. The CDR3 extends over 18 amino acids. Germline V gene sequence: CDR1 MNHEY, CDR2 SMNVEV (reference sequence). CDR3: CASNKVAGGHSSYNEQFF. The CDR3 DNA follows: TGTGCCAGCAACAAAGTGGCAGGGGGCCATAGCTCCTACAATGAGCAGTTCTTC.

The chain employs TRBV9 and TRBJ2-3; TRBD2 might be the D (6 bases). This CDR3 has 16 amino acids. Germline V CDR1 and CDR2: SGDLS, YYNGEE. The V gene lost 0 bases and the J gene lost 3 bases, with 14 bases spanning the gap. For the CDR3, the DNA is TGTGCCAGCAGCGTAGGGCGGGGTGGGCGGACAGATACGCAGTATTTT. Protein: CASSVGRGGRTDTQYF.

The chain recombines TRBV6-5 with TRBJ2-3; D gene uncertain. The CDR3 loop spans 13 amino acids. V lost 2 bases to trimming and J lost 4 bases, with 7 bases between them. Germline V lookup: CDR1 MNHEY, CDR2 SVGAGI. The CDR3 DNA follows: TGTGCCAGCAGTTACGGCAGTCCAGATACGCAGTATTTT. It codes for CASSYGSPDTQYF.

The rearrangement uses TRBV28 and TRBJ2-7; possibly TRBD1 for D (5 bases). Germline V CDR1 and CDR2: MDHEN, SYDVKM. The length of the CDR3 is 14 residues. Trimming took 2 bases from V and 4 from J, leaving 12 bases between them. The CDR3 loop reads CASSLAAGKYEQYF. In nucleotides, the CDR3 is TGTGCCAGCAGTTTAGCGGCAGGGAAATACGAGCAGTACTTC.

This clone was seen just once. The V and J genes are TRBV28 and TRBJ2-5; 14 bases fit TRBD2. Germline V gene data show CDR1 as MDHEN and CDR2 as SYDVKM. The trim removed 8 bases at V and 4 bases at J, leaving 9 bases unmatched. The CDR3 covers 16 residues. In nucleotides, the CDR3 is TGTGCCAGCCTGCCAGGGACTAGCGGGGGCGGAGAGACCCAGTACTTC. Translated: CASLPGTSGGGETQYF. Drawing the rest from reference TRBV28 and TRBJ2-5, the complete variable domain is DVKVTQSSRYLVKRTGEKVFLECVQDMDHENMFWYRQDPGLGLRLIYFSYDVKMKEKGDIPEGYSVSREKKERFSLILESASTNQTSMYLCASLPGTSGGGETQYFGPGTRLLVL.